Listed below are T cell receptor beta chains from one sample, sequenced in a study of OX40 agonist ivuxolimab in advanced cancers. The protocol was immunoSEQ multiplex PCR, while the TCRdb copy is restricted to in-frame clones and leaves out a portion. The sample has about 73,000 clones; about nine tenths are singletons. Source: CD4+ or CD8+ T cells sorted from blood, taken in a trial of the OX40 agonist ivuxolimab. These receptors were obtained from an adult with an advanced solid tumor such as melanoma, head and neck, liver or kidney cancer. CDR3s include the opening cysteine and the closing phenylalanine or tryptophan. The D gene is left open where the match is weak. Part of the rows lack a size; the others show once, few, many or a class for expanded clones.

size	D	V	J	length	DNA	CDR3
NA	NA	TRBV7-9	TRBJ1-1	15	TGTGCCAGCAGCTTAGGGGGGGCATTGAACACTGAAGCTTTCTTT	CASSLGGALNTEAFF
NA	NA	TRBV6-6	TRBJ2-1	16	TGTGCCAGCAGCGGCAGGCAGGGGATGTTGGTCGATGAGCAGTTCTTC	CASSGRQGMLVDEQFF
NA	TRBD2	TRBV19	TRBJ2-1	17	TGTGCCAGTAGACCCGGGACTAGCGGGAGGTCGTACAATGAGCAGTTCTTC	CASRPGTSGRSYNEQFF
NA	NA	TRBV30	TRBJ1-6	13	TGTGCCGCCTCAACAGGCTATAATTCACCCCTCCACTTT	CAASTGYNSPLHF
NA	NA	TRBV28	TRBJ2-7	13	TGTGCCAGCAGTCCGGACACCCCCTACGAGCAGTACTTC	CASSPDTPYEQYF
NA	NA	TRBV11-3	TRBJ2-3	13	TGTGCCAGCAGCTTAGACGGGGCAGATACGCAGTATTTT	CASSLDGADTQYF
NA	NA	TRBV28	TRBJ1-1	14	TGTGCCAGCAGTTTACCGAGGATGAACACTGAAGCTTTCTTT	CASSLPRMNTEAFF
NA	NA	TRBV6-1	TRBJ1-4	16	TGTGCCAGCAGTGGGGAGGAGGGGAGGGTGAATGAAAAACTGTTTTTT	CASSGEEGRVNEKLFF
NA	TRBD2	TRBV7-3	TRBJ2-5	15	TGTGCCAGCAGCCCTACGGGACTAGCCGGGGAGACCCAGTACTTC	CASSPTGLAGETQYF
NA	NA	TRBV2	TRBJ1-1	13	TGTGCCAGCAGGGGGCAGAGGAACACTGAAGCTTTCTTT	CASRGQRNTEAFF
NA	NA	TRBV7-9	TRBJ1-1	14	TGTGCCAGCAGCTTAGTCGGGGGGAACACTGAAGCTTTCTTT	CASSLVGGNTEAFF
NA	NA	TRBV6-6	TRBJ1-5	14	TGTGCCAGCAGTCCCGGCCGGGGAAATCAGCCCCAGCATTTT	CASSPGRGNQPQHF
NA	NA	TRBV6-5	TRBJ1-1	13	TGTGCCGGAGGGAGGGGTACAAACACTGAAGCTTTCTTT	CAGGRGTNTEAFF
few	NA	TRBV19	TRBJ1-2	15	TGTGCCAGTAGTATAGGGGGACGGACCTACTATGGCTACACCTTC	CASSIGGRTYYGYTF
NA	TRBD1	TRBV5-4	TRBJ2-3	16	TGTGCCAGCAGCGACAGACAGGGGACTAGCACAGATACGCAGTATTTT	CASSDRQGTSTDTQYF
NA	NA	TRBV5-1	TRBJ2-7	13	TGCGCCAGCAGCTTGGGGCTAGAGCCCGAGCAGTACTTC	CASSLGLEPEQYF
NA	NA	TRBV11-1	TRBJ2-1	14	TGTGCCAGCAGCTTAGCACGGACGAACAATGAGCAGTTCTTC	CASSLARTNNEQFF
NA	TRBD1	TRBV6-5	TRBJ2-3	16	TGTGCCAGCAGTTCACAGGGGTACGGAGGCACAGATACGCAGTATTTT	CASSSQGYGGTDTQYF
NA	NA	TRBV4-1	TRBJ1-6	12	TGCGCCAGCAGCTCGATCGGCTCACCCCTCCACTTT	CASSSIGSPLHF
NA	NA	TRBV5-4	TRBJ2-3	15	TGTGCCAGCAGCCTACCGTATCGGGCGGCAGATACGCAGTATTTT	CASSLPYRAADTQYF
NA	NA	TRBV9	TRBJ1-1	14	TGTGCCAGCAGTAACAGTGGGTCGAACACTGAAGCTTTCTTT	CASSNSGSNTEAFF
NA	NA	TRBV5-1	TRBJ2-3	14	TGCGCCAGCAGCTTGGGGGAGAGCACAGATACGCAGTATTTT	CASSLGESTDTQYF
NA	TRBD1	TRBV30	TRBJ2-3	15	TGTGCCTGGAGGCAGGGGGCGGTTGGCACAGATACGCAGTATTTT	CAWRQGAVGTDTQYF
NA	NA	TRBV7-7	TRBJ2-1	13	TGTGCTAGCAGCTTACTGGCAGTGGGTGAGCAGTTCTTC	CASSLLAVGEQFF
once	NA	TRBV9	TRBJ2-2	16	TGTGCCAGCAGCGTACGGGGTAGTGGGAACACCGGGGAGCTGTTTTTT	CASSVRGSGNTGELFF
NA	NA	TRBV10-1	TRBJ2-2	14	TGCGCCAGCAGCGCGACCATTTACACCGGGGAGCTGTTTTTT	CASSATIYTGELFF
NA	NA	TRBV18	TRBJ2-5	17	TGTGCCAGCTCACCACCGGCGGGGTCAACACACCAAGAGACCCAGTACTTC	CASSPPAGSTHQETQYF
NA	TRBD1	TRBV27	TRBJ2-7	14	TGTGCCAGCAGTCGACAGGGCATCTCCTACGAGCAGTACTTC	CASSRQGISYEQYF
NA	NA	TRBV11-2	TRBJ1-1	13	TGTGCCAGCAGCTTCACGTCGGACACTGAAGCTTTCTTT	CASSFTSDTEAFF
NA	TRBD2	TRBV29-1	TRBJ2-3	14	TGCAGCGCCACCGGGACTAGCGGTACAGATACGCAGTATTTT	CSATGTSGTDTQYF
NA	TRBD2	TRBV9	TRBJ2-1	16	TGTGCCAGCAGCCTTACTAGCGGGAGCGCCTACAATGAGCAGTTCTTC	CASSLTSGSAYNEQFF
NA	NA	TRBV7-8	TRBJ1-2	13	TGTGCCAGCAGCTTGGGGGCAGGGGATGGCTACACCTTC	CASSLGAGDGYTF
NA	TRBD1	TRBV30	TRBJ2-7	14	TGTGCCTGGAGTCACGGGACAGCTAGCTACGAGCAGTACTTC	CAWSHGTASYEQYF
NA	TRBD1	TRBV5-6	TRBJ1-5	14	TGTGCCAGCAGCCGACAGGGGTCTTATCAGCCCCAGCATTTT	CASSRQGSYQPQHF
NA	TRBD2	TRBV5-1	TRBJ2-5	15	TGCGCCAGCACTAGCGGGGGGCTGGTGGGGGAGACCCAGTACTTC	CASTSGGLVGETQYF
once	NA	TRBV19	TRBJ2-1	15	TGTGCCAGTAGTAGCCGGGCCGCGGGCGGGAATGAGCAGTTCTTC	CASSSRAAGGNEQFF
few	NA	TRBV18	TRBJ1-1	14	TGTGCCAGCTCACCTCGGGACACGAACACTGAAGCTTTCTTT	CASSPRDTNTEAFF
NA	NA	TRBV5-6	TRBJ2-4	15	TGTGCCAGCAGCCCTATACAGGGAACCAAAAACATTCAGTACTTC	CASSPIQGTKNIQYF
NA	NA	TRBV9	TRBJ1-3	15	TGTGCCAGCAGCCAAGGACCTAGCTCTGGAAACACCATATATTTT	CASSQGPSSGNTIYF
few	NA	TRBV10-3	TRBJ1-1	11	TGTGCCATCAGTGGGGAGGTTACAGCTTTCTTT	CAISGEVTAFF
NA	NA	TRBV28	TRBJ1-1	11	TGTGCCAGCAATGTGAACACTGAAGCTTTCTTT	CASNVNTEAFF
NA	NA	TRBV10-3	TRBJ2-5	15	TGTGCCATCAGTCTAAGGGGGGACTACCAAGAGACCCAGTACTTC	CAISLRGDYQETQYF
NA	NA	TRBV20-1	TRBJ2-7	11	TGCAGTGGGGGGCCCTCCTACGAGCAGTACTTC	CSGGPSYEQYF
NA	NA	TRBV4-1	TRBJ2-3	15	TGCGCCAGCAGCCAAATTAGTACGAGCACAGATACGCAGTATTTT	CASSQISTSTDTQYF
NA	NA	TRBV11-2	TRBJ2-5	13	TGTGCCAGCAGTCCCCAGGGGCAGGAGACCCAGTACTTC	CASSPQGQETQYF
NA	NA	TRBV30	TRBJ1-4	16	TGTGCCTGGAGAGCCGGGACCCAAGCAACTAATGAAAAACTGTTTTTT	CAWRAGTQATNEKLFF
NA	NA	TRBV6-6	TRBJ1-3	15	TGTGCCAGCAGTTACGGCATGAGCTCTGGAAACACCATATATTTT	CASSYGMSSGNTIYF
once	NA	TRBV27	TRBJ2-1	15	TGTGCCAGCAGACCGGGACACCTAGGCGATGATGAGCAGTTCTTC	CASRPGHLGDDEQFF
NA	NA	TRBV9	TRBJ2-1	15	TGTGCCAGCAGCGTAGAAGGTCTTTCCTACAATGAGCAGTTCTTC	CASSVEGLSYNEQFF
NA	NA	TRBV7-9	TRBJ1-1	13	TGTGCCAGCAGCTTACAGGAGAATGGTGAAGCTTTCTTT	CASSLQENGEAFF
NA	TRBD2	TRBV5-1	TRBJ2-5	16	TGCGCCAGCAGCTCGGGGGGAGGCCTCCAAAGCGAGACCCAGTACTTC	CASSSGGGLQSETQYF
NA	NA	TRBV11-2	TRBJ1-5	15	TGTGCCAGCAGCTTAGTCCCCGGGGGCAATCAGCCCCAGCATTTT	CASSLVPGGNQPQHF
NA	NA	TRBV30	TRBJ2-7	13	TGTGCCTGGAGTCCGGGGCCCTCCTACGAGCAGTACTTC	CAWSPGPSYEQYF
NA	TRBD1	TRBV11-3	TRBJ1-3	15	TGTGCCAGCAGCCGGGACAGTAACTCTGGAAACACCATATATTTT	CASSRDSNSGNTIYF
NA	NA	TRBV18	TRBJ2-2	16	TGTGCCAGCTCACCAGTCCAGATGGCGAACACCGGGGAGCTGTTTTTT	CASSPVQMANTGELFF
NA	TRBD1	TRBV19	TRBJ2-7	17	TGTGCCAGTAGTCTGCACCGGGACAGGGCCAGCTCCTACGAGCAGTACTTC	CASSLHRDRASSYEQYF
NA	NA	TRBV5-5	TRBJ2-7	15	TGTGCCAGCAGCTCAGGGACCGCCAGCTCCTACGAGCAGTACTTC	CASSSGTASSYEQYF
once	NA	TRBV18	TRBJ2-1	16	TGTGCCAGCTCACCGCGCGGGGTTAGCTCCTACAATGAGCAGTTCTTC	CASSPRGVSSYNEQFF
once	TRBD2	TRBV15	TRBJ2-3	17	TGTGCCACCAGCAGAGGCGGGACTAGCGGGGGCACAGATACGCAGTATTTT	CATSRGGTSGGTDTQYF